What follows are 27 T cell receptor beta chains derived from one specimen sequenced in a study of T cells after yellow fever vaccination. TCRdb recomputed calls from the 5' RACE reads with MiXCR, one row per CDR3 protein. The table includes approximately 550,000 distinct CDR3 sequences, 15% to 20% detected once. Sequencing used PBMCs, obtained 15 days after the yellow fever booster vaccination. The source is a man aged 25-45 years who received the YFV17D yellow fever vaccine.

This clonotype has a handful of counts. The chain carries TRBV7-2 and TRBJ2-3; D gene uncertain. The germline CDR1 and CDR2 sequences are SGHTA and FQGNSA. Trimming left V 2 bases short and J 4 bases short, with 7 bases between. CDR3 length: 13 residues. The CDR3 DNA reads TGTGCCAGCAGCTTACTTTACGCAGATACGCAGTATTTT. This gives the protein CASSLLYADTQYF. Full variable domain (missing parts from reference TRBV7-2 and TRBJ2-3): GAGVSQSPSNKVTEKGKDVELRCDPISGHTALYWYRQSLGQGLEFLIYFQGNSAPDKSGLPSDRFSAERTGGSVSTLTIQRTQQEDSAVYLCASSLLYADTQYFGPGTRLTVL.

This clonotype was counted only a few times. At one end, the junction sequence differs from germline, possibly due to a read error. The rearrangement joins TRBV12-3 or TRBV12-4 to TRBJ2-7; 7 nucleotides align to TRBD1. This CDR3 region has 14 residues. The CDR3 region is CASNVGGASFEQYF. CDR3 sequence (DNA): TGTGCCAGCAACGTAGGGGGCGCGTCCTTCGAGCAGTACTTC.

This clonotype has just a few counts. This sequence joins TRBV28 and TRBJ1-2; D is unresolved. CDR3 length equals 12 residues. With 7 bases removed from V and 8 bases from J, the gap between germline ends came to 14 bases. Per the germline V gene, CDR1 is MDHEN and CDR2 is SYDVKM. The CDR3 region has the DNA TGTGCCAGCAAGCGTGTGATGGGCGGCTACACCTTC. Protein: CASKRVMGGYTF.

This clonotype was detected a few times. The chain joins TRBV12-3 or TRBV12-4 to TRBJ2-2, with D uncertain. The CDR3 consists of 17 residues. V lost 6 bases and J lost 4, with 21 bases in between. Written as DNA, the CDR3 is TGTGCCAGCAGCCTTAGGTGGGGTTTCGGGTCCACCGGGGAGCTGTTTTTT. Its protein is CASSLRWGFGSTGELFF.

The DNA of the CDR3 is TGCAGTGCTCCGGGGACCGTGAGTACCTACAATGAGCAGTTCTTC. Protein product: CSAPGTVSTYNEQFF. The rearrangement uses TRBV20-1 and TRBJ2-1, with D possibly being TRBD1 or TRBD2 (5 bases each). This CDR3 has 15 residues. Germline V gene data show CDR1 as DFQATT and CDR2 as SNEGSKA (reference sequence). The V gene lost 5 bases and the J gene lost 2 bases, with 16 bases spanning the gap.

This clonotype was found many times. This chain uses TRBV7-2 with TRBJ2-5; D call uncertain. Germline V gives CDR1 SGHTA, CDR2 FQGNSA. V lost 8 bases, J lost 3 bases, and 10 bases lay in between. The CDR3 consists of 12 residues. CDR3 protein: CASSPLEETQYF. The CDR3 DNA follows: TGTGCCAGCTCACCATTGGAAGAGACCCAGTACTTC. The full variable domain, rest sourced from reference TRBV7-2 and TRBJ2-5, is GAGVSQSPSNKVTEKGKDVELRCDPISGHTALYWYRQSLGQGLEFLIYFQGNSAPDKSGLPSDRFSAERTGGSVSTLTIQRTQQEDSAVYLCASSPLEETQYFGPGTRLLVL.

This clonotype was seen only a few times. The chain couples TRBV11-2 to TRBJ2-2; TRBD2 agrees at 7 bases. This CDR3 contains 16 residues. Germline CDR1 and CDR2: SGHAT and FQNNGV. V lost 6 bases to trimming and J lost 3 bases; unmatched junction nucleotides: 10. The CDR3 loop reads CASSPLAAFDTGELFF. The CDR3, as DNA: TGTGCCAGCAGTCCTCTAGCGGCCTTTGACACCGGGGAGCTGTTTTTT. The full variable domain, with the rest looked up from reference TRBV11-2 and TRBJ2-2, is EAGVAQSPRYKIIEKRQSVAFWCNPISGHATLYWYQQILGQGPKLLIQFQNNGVVDDSQLPKDRFSAERLKGVDSTLKIQPAKLEDSAVYLCASSPLAAFDTGELFFGEGSRLTVL.

The sample holds a few counts of this clonotype. The chain combines TRBV30 with TRBJ2-2; the D call may be TRBD1 or TRBD2 (5 bases each). The V and J ends lost 0 bases and 1 base respectively, with 21 bases between them. Germline V CDR1 and CDR2: GTSNPN, SVGIG (reference sequence). The CDR3 covers 19 residues. The CDR3 loop is CAWSVQLGTGKGNTGELFF. The CDR3 nucleotides read TGTGCCTGGAGTGTACAGTTAGGGACCGGGAAGGGGAACACCGGGGAGCTGTTTTTT.

The chain recombines TRBV6-4 with TRBJ2-1; TRBD2 matches 10 bases. The CDR3 is 14 amino acids. CDR1 MRHNA and CDR2 SNTAGT come from the germline V gene. V lost 6 bases to trimming and J lost 6 bases; unmatched junction nucleotides: 5. The CDR3 here is CASRRLAGANEQFF. CDR3 DNA: TGTGCCAGCAGAAGACTAGCGGGCGCCAATGAGCAGTTCTTC.

This clonotype came up a few times. This sequence joins TRBV12-3 or TRBV12-4 and TRBJ2-5; 9 nucleotides align to TRBD1. The ends lost 1 base at V and 4 bases at J; junction bases unmatched: 10. The CDR3 is 17 residues long. CDR3 coding DNA: TGTGCCAGCAGTTTAGTTAGCACAGGGGGCATGGGAGAGACCCAGTACTTC. This codes for CASSLVSTGGMGETQYF.

V and J are TRBV7-2 and TRBJ1-4; 7 nucleotides agree with TRBD1. This CDR3 spans 14 amino acids. Germline V CDR1 and CDR2: SGHTA, FQGNSA. V shed 4 bases, J shed 8 bases, and the junction held 7 bases outside the gene matches. CDR3 nucleotide sequence: TGTGCCAGCAGCTCGGGACAGAGGAGCGAAAAACTGTTTTTT. It translates to CASSSGQRSEKLFF.

Points on this clonotype: Mismatch with germline at one junction end may stem from a read error. The chain recombines TRBV5-1 with TRBJ2-3, with D unclear. CDR1 SGHRS and CDR2 YFSETQ come from the germline V gene. This CDR3 has 15 residues. The CDR3 DNA sequence: TGTGCCAGCAGTTTAACGGGCACTAGCACAGATACGCAGTATTTT. It is translated as CASSLTGTSTDTQYF. Drawing the rest from reference TRBV5-1 and TRBJ2-3, the complete variable domain is KAGVTQTPRYLIKTRGQQVTLSCSPISGHRSVSWYQQTPGQGLQFLFEYFSETQRNKGNFPGRFSGRQFSNSRSEMNVSTLELGDSALYLCASSLTGTSTDTQYFGPGTRLTVL.

The gene calls are TRBV2 and TRBJ1-5, with 12 bases that match TRBD1. From germline, CDR1 is SNHLY and CDR2 FYNNEI. The V gene end was trimmed by 6 bases and the J gene end by 7 bases; junction bases not matched to a gene: 10. This CDR3 region has 16 residues. CDR3 sequence: CASSASGTGGAQPQHF. DNA of the CDR3: TGTGCCAGCAGCGCCAGCGGGACAGGGGGCGCCCAGCCCCAGCATTTT.

The chain combines TRBV7-2 with TRBJ1-6; D not resolved. Germline V gives CDR1 SGHTA, CDR2 FQGNSA. Trimming pared 6 bases from V and 9 bases from J, leaving 18 bases between. The CDR3 length is 15 residues. CDR3 protein: CASSLNGGVGSPLHF. DNA for the CDR3: TGTGCCAGCAGTCTTAATGGCGGGGTGGGTTCACCCCTCCACTTT.

This clonotype was found many times. The V gene is TRBV7-2, the J gene TRBJ2-4; either TRBD1 or TRBD2 may supply D (5 bases each). CDR1 and CDR2 from the germline V gene are SGHTA and FQGNSA. V was clipped by 1 base and J by 7 bases, with 11 bases between them. The CDR3 loop spans 14 amino acids. In nucleotides, the CDR3 is TGTGCCAGCAGCTTAGATGGGGGTAGGAACATTCAGTACTTC. Encoded protein: CASSLDGGRNIQYF.

This clonotype was observed a few times. The chain has TRBV12-3 or TRBV12-4 and TRBJ2-5; 9 bases agree with TRBD2. CDR3 length: 16 amino acids. V lost 5 bases and J lost 2; bases outside the gene matches: 9. The CDR3: CASSPRLAERQETQYF. The DNA of the CDR3 is TGTGCCAGCAGTCCGAGACTAGCGGAAAGACAAGAGACCCAGTACTTC.

The chain uses TRBV4-3 and TRBJ2-1, with 9 bases lining up with TRBD2. V trimming: 11 bases; J trimming: 7 bases; junction bases outside the gene matches: 12. The CDR3 sequence is 14 residues long. Germline CDR1 is LGHNA and CDR2 is YSLEER. CDR3 sequence: CAPAGLAGSNEQFF. As DNA, the CDR3 is TGCGCCCCAGCTGGGCTAGCGGGATCTAATGAGCAGTTCTTC.

V is TRBV5-5 and J is TRBJ2-3; D is ambiguous. This CDR3 is built from 13 residues. CDR1 is SGHKS, CDR2 YYEKEE, per germline (reference sequence). Trimming shortened V by 6 bases and J by 3 bases, and 11 bases separated the two germline ends. CDR3 amino acids: CASTPGQTDTQYF. Written as DNA, the CDR3 is TGTGCCAGCACCCCCGGGCAAACAGATACGCAGTATTTT.

The table lists this clonotype with a few counts. The CDR3 reads CASSSWTALEQYF. CDR3 DNA sequence: TGCGCCAGCAGCTCCTGGACAGCCTTGGAGCAGTACTTC. This sequence joins TRBV5-1 and TRBJ2-7; D is possibly TRBD1 (6 bases). The CDR3 loop spans 13 amino acids. V was shortened by 3 bases and J by 7 bases, with 14 bases between the two germline ends. Germline V gives CDR1 SGHRS, CDR2 YFSETQ. The full variable domain, rest sourced from reference TRBV5-1 and TRBJ2-7, is KAGVTQTPRYLIKTRGQQVTLSCSPISGHRSVSWYQQTPGQGLQFLFEYFSETQRNKGNFPGRFSGRQFSNSRSEMNVSTLELGDSALYLCASSSWTALEQYFGPGTRLTVT.

This clonotype was counted only a few times. This rearrangement joins TRBV27 to TRBJ2-4; 12 bases match TRBD1. There are 17 residues in the CDR3. After removal of 2 bases from V and 7 bases from J, the junction contained 9 bases not matched to a gene. Germline V gene lookup returns CDR1 MNHEY and CDR2 SMNVEV (reference sequence). The CDR3 region has the DNA TGTGCCAGCAGTTTACAGCCGGGACAGGGGGCAGGGAACATTCAGTACTTC. Translation: CASSLQPGQGAGNIQYF.

This clonotype was observed a few times. The chain is built from TRBV20-1 and TRBJ2-1; the match to TRBD2 covers 15 bases. V was pared by 4 bases and J by 14 bases, with 9 bases of the junction left unmatched. CDR3 length: 14 residues. In germline, CDR1 is DFQATT, CDR2 SNEGSKA (reference sequence). CDR3 region: CSATQGLAGGREFF. The CDR3 nucleotides read TGCAGTGCTACCCAGGGACTAGCGGGAGGCCGAGAGTTCTTC.

The chain carries TRBV19 and TRBJ2-2; D is tentatively TRBD1 or TRBD2 (5 bases each). Germline V gene lookup returns CDR1 LNHDA and CDR2 SQIVND (reference sequence). The V gene lost 5 bases and the J gene lost 4 bases, with 17 bases spanning the gap. The CDR3 length is 16 residues. CDR3 amino acids: CASSGGGGVFTGELFF. CDR3 nucleotide sequence: TGTGCCAGTAGTGGCGGTGGGGGAGTGTTCACCGGGGAGCTGTTTTTT.

This clonotype was picked up a small number of times. CDR3 nucleotides: TGTGCCAGCTCACCCCGGAAAGGGAGGACCGGGGAGCTGTTTTTT. Encoded protein: CASSPRKGRTGELFF. The chain joins TRBV18 to TRBJ2-2; a weak D match, TRBD2 (6 bases). The CDR3 runs 15 residues. V gave up 3 bases and J gave up 5 bases, with 13 bases separating them. Germline V lookup: CDR1 KGHSH, CDR2 LQKENI. Together with reference TRBV18 and TRBJ2-2, the CDR3 gives the full variable domain: NAGVMQNPRHLVRRRGQEARLRCSPMKGHSHVYWYRQLPEEGLKFMVYLQKENIIDESGMPKERFSAEFPKEGPSILRIQQVVRGDSAAYFCASSPRKGRTGELFFGEGSRLTVL.

This clonotype was observed a few times. The rearrangement links TRBV12-3 or TRBV12-4 to TRBJ1-6; no clear D gene. V was cut by 4 bases and J by 9 bases, with 10 bases left in between. The CDR3 is 13 residues long. CDR3 loop: CASSSREGSPLHF. Written as DNA, the CDR3 is TGTGCCAGCAGTTCTAGGGAGGGTTCACCCCTCCACTTT.

Only a few counts were recorded for this clonotype. The J gene is TRBJ2-5, the V gene TRBV20-1; the D gene is possibly TRBD2 (6 bases). The germline V gene has CDR1 DFQATT and CDR2 SNEGSKA (reference sequence). The CDR3 runs 13 residues. Trimming left V 6 bases short and J 5 bases short, with 16 bases between. The CDR3 DNA follows: TGCAGTGCCCACGGGTCTGGGGGGGAGACCCAGTACTTC. Residues: CSAHGSGGETQYF.

A few counts support this clonotype. The gene calls are TRBV29-1 and TRBJ1-3; the match to TRBD1 covers 9 bases. This CDR3 spans 13 amino acids. The V gene's germline CDR1 is SQVTM and CDR2 ANQGSEA. The V and J ends lost 6 bases and 0 bases, in that order; junction bases with no gene match: 0. In DNA form, the CDR3 reads TGCAGCGTGGGACAGGGCTCTGGAAACACCATATATTTT. Translating it yields CSVGQGSGNTIYF.

This clonotype was seen more than once but under ten times. The chain uses TRBV18 and TRBJ2-1, with a tentative D call TRBD2 (6 bases). Germline CDR1 KGHSH, CDR2 LQKENI. V lost 5 bases and J 5 bases, leaving 13 bases between the germline ends. This CDR3 contains 14 residues. The CDR3 here is CASSTGTHDNEQFF. The DNA of the CDR3 is TGTGCCAGCTCAACCGGGACTCACGACAATGAGCAGTTCTTC.